These 15 T cell receptor beta chains were all obtained from the same sample, sequenced in a study of blood T cell repertoires in COVID-19. Repertoires were generated with immunoSEQ multiplex PCR, while TCRdb's copy carries only in-frame clones and drops some. The sample carries some 220,000 clones, approximately 85% recorded once. Sequenced sample: peripheral blood. The receptors shown here come from a man aged 50 to 60 with COVID-19, enrolled during active disease.

This rearrangement joins TRBV5-4 to TRBJ1-5; perhaps TRBD1 as D (6 bases). The germline CDR1 and CDR2 sequences are SGHNT and YYREEE (reference sequence). The CDR3 covers 14 residues. Deletions cut 1 base from V and 5 bases from J, with 10 bases between. CDR3 sequence reads: CASSLQGKHQPQHF. CDR3 coding DNA: TGTGCCAGCAGCTTGCAGGGGAAGCATCAGCCCCAGCATTTT.

The rearrangement links TRBV28 to TRBJ2-4; D perhaps matches TRBD2 (5 bases). The germline gives CDR1 MDHEN, CDR2 SYDVKM. The CDR3 totals 12 residues. V lost 2 bases and J lost 7, with 6 bases in between. The CDR3 region is CASSLRGNIQYF. CDR3 nucleotide sequence: TGTGCCAGCAGTTTAAGAGGGAACATTCAGTACTTC.

The chain recombines TRBV28 with TRBJ1-4, with D perhaps TRBD1 (6 bases). Trimming left V 10 bases short and J 8 bases short, with 20 bases between. Germline V gene lookup returns CDR1 MDHEN and CDR2 SYDVKM. The length of the CDR3 is 14 residues. The CDR3 nucleotides are TGTGCCACAAAGGGGGGACTACTCCAGGAAAAACTGTTTTTT. Residues: CATKGGLLQEKLFF.

The chain links TRBV5-1 to TRBJ1-5; 9 bases align to TRBD1. The CDR3 runs 15 residues. Germline assignment: CDR1 SGHRS and CDR2 YFSETQ. Unmatched junction bases numbered 3, after V lost 3 bases and J lost 2 bases. DNA of the CDR3: TGCGCCAGCAGCTCCACAGGGGGCGGCAATCAGCCCCAGCATTTT. It encodes CASSSTGGGNQPQHF. The entire variable domain, with the rest obtained from reference TRBV5-1 and TRBJ1-5, is as follows: KAGVTQTPRYLIKTRGQQVTLSCSPISGHRSVSWYQQTPGQGLQFLFEYFSETQRNKGNFPGRFSGRQFSNSRSEMNVSTLELGDSALYLCASSSTGGGNQPQHFGDGTRLSIL.

V gene TRBV29-1 combines with J gene TRBJ2-4; possibly TRBD1 for D (6 bases). CDR3 size: 13 residues. The V gene's germline CDR1 is SQVTM and CDR2 ANQGSEA. Trimming cost V 6 bases and J 8 bases, with 17 bases left between them. The CDR3 nucleotides are TGCAGCGTGTACTCAGGGGAAAGGGACATTCAGTACTTC. Translation gives CSVYSGERDIQYF.

The gene calls are TRBV6-6 and TRBJ2-1; 10 nucleotides align to TRBD1. V lost 7 bases to trimming and J lost 7 bases; unmatched junction nucleotides: 13. The CDR3 is made up of 16 amino acids. Germline values: CDR1 MNHNY, CDR2 SVGAGI (reference sequence). The CDR3 loop reads CASNPPGQGLGNEQFF. The CDR3 DNA reads TGTGCCAGCAATCCACCGGGACAGGGGTTGGGTAATGAGCAGTTCTTC.

This clone occurred many times. The gene calls are TRBV9 and TRBJ1-3; TRBD1 matches at 10 bases. This CDR3 comprises 16 residues. Germline CDR1 is SGDLS and CDR2 is YYNGEE. The trim removed 4 bases at V and 4 bases at J, leaving 8 bases unmatched. This CDR3 reads CASSPQTGGFGNTIYF. CDR3 DNA sequence: TGTGCCAGCAGCCCTCAGACAGGGGGCTTCGGAAACACCATATATTTT.

J is TRBJ2-5 and V is TRBV11-2; D is ambiguous. The V gene lost 5 bases and the J gene lost 1 base, with 14 bases spanning the gap. Germline V gene lookup returns CDR1 SGHAT and CDR2 FQNNGV. This CDR3 is 15 amino acids long. The CDR3 here is CASSNIMTRQETQYF. The CDR3 DNA follows: TGTGCCAGCAGCAATATCATGACTCGCCAAGAGACCCAGTACTTC.

V gene TRBV12-3 or TRBV12-4 combines with J gene TRBJ1-1, with 7 nucleotides matching TRBD1. Germline trimming cut 4 bases from V and 5 bases from J; bases unmatched to any gene: 4. The CDR3 totals 13 residues. The CDR3 loop is CASSYRGRTEAFF. The CDR3 DNA sequence: TGTGCCAGCAGTTACAGGGGTAGAACTGAAGCTTTCTTT.

CDR3 DNA sequence: TGCAGCGTTTCTATGTCCGCCATACCGAACACTGAAGCTTTCTTT. Amino acid sequence: CSVSMSAIPNTEAFF. The chain couples TRBV29-1 to TRBJ1-1, with D hard to call. V was clipped by 5 bases and J by 1 base, with 17 bases between them. This CDR3 comprises 15 residues. CDR1 SQVTM and CDR2 ANQGSEA come from the germline V gene.

The chain has TRBV5-4 and TRBJ1-4; 10 nucleotides match TRBD1. The CDR3 sequence is 15 residues long. J gave up 1 base and V 3 bases, and 0 bases lay outside the gene matches. Germline CDR1 is SGHNT and CDR2 is YYREEE (reference sequence). The CDR3 spells CASSWDRGTNEKLFF. CDR3 nucleotides: TGTGCCAGCAGCTGGGACAGGGGAACTAATGAAAAACTGTTTTTT.

This chain connects TRBV6-2 or TRBV6-3 to TRBJ1-2; 9 positions agree with TRBD1. Per germline, CDR1 MNHEY and CDR2 SVGEGT. Losses at the gene ends were 5 bases for V and 13 bases for J; bases not matched to a gene: 8. CDR3 length equals 12 residues. CDR3 sequence: CASSQTTGGGTF. The CDR3 region has the DNA TGTGCCAGCAGTCAAACCACAGGGGGCGGCACCTTC.

V is TRBV3-1 (or the pseudogene TRBV3-2) and J is TRBJ1-2; D might be TRBD1 (5 bases). V lost 3 bases to trimming and J lost 0 bases, with 17 bases between them. The CDR3 is 17 amino acids. From germline, CDR1 is LGHDT and CDR2 YNNKEL (reference sequence). The CDR3, as DNA: TGTGCCAGCAGCCACAGGGCGGTCACCCGGTCTAACTATGGCTACACCTTC. It is translated as CASSHRAVTRSNYGYTF.

The chain recombines TRBV6-2 or TRBV6-3 with TRBJ1-2; D is ambiguous. The V gene lost 6 bases and the J gene lost 4 bases, with 12 bases spanning the gap. Per the germline V gene, CDR1 is MNHEY and CDR2 is SVGEGT. There are 13 residues in the CDR3. The chain's CDR3 is CASSPTPPYGYTF. The CDR3 nucleotides read TGTGCCAGCAGCCCAACACCACCCTATGGCTACACCTTC.

This sequence joins TRBV30 and TRBJ2-3, with 8 bases that match TRBD2. The CDR3 is 14 residues long. Trimming took 2 bases from V and 5 from J; bases not matched to a gene: 6. CDR1 is GTSNPN, CDR2 SVGIG, per germline (reference sequence). The DNA for the CDR3 is TGTGCCTGGAGTTTGCGGGGGGCCAAAGATACGCAGTATTTT. Translating it yields CAWSLRGAKDTQYF.